This T cell receptor (beta chain) was identified during a study of blood T cell repertoires in COVID-19. The wider study: Some COVID-19 samples were acute and others convalescent; all came from the United States, Italy and Spain.

Repertoires were generated with immunoSEQ multiplex PCR, while TCRdb's copy carries only in-frame clones and drops some. This sample has approximately 480,000 clones, with around 87% found just once. Points on this clone: Additional DNA sequences in this sample encode the identical CDR3.

This CDR3 is 11 amino acids long. V was pared by 3 bases and J by 9 bases, with 6 bases between. Symptom resolution, clearance, or two negative PCRs marked donors in Cohort 3 as recovered. The rearrangement links TRBV12-3 or TRBV12-4 to TRBJ2-1, with D possibly being TRBD1 (6 bases). The sequenced material came from PBMCs or T cells enriched from blood (not recorded which). This receptor was taken from a woman younger than 35 who had recovered from COVID-19. The CDR3: CASSFRGEQFF. In nucleotides, the CDR3 is TGTGCCAGCAGTTTCAGGGGTGAGCAGTTCTTC.